This TCR beta chain was sequenced in a study of T cell responses to AZD1222 COVID-19 vaccine. Broader study findings: No day 14 peak samples; only post-peak repertoires were characterized. It was only a handful of AZD1222 recipients who were seropositive at baseline.

Regarding this clone: The antigen remains undetermined.

Both about-4-week and about-12-week second-dose recipients were combined. The protocol was immunoSEQ multiplex PCR, while the TCRdb copy is restricted to in-frame clones and leaves out a portion. Of around 150,000 clones listed, over 85% are singletons. The V and J ends lost 3 bases and 4 bases, in that order; junction bases with no gene match: 7. The CDR3 spans 16 residues. CDR1 and CDR2 from the germline V gene are SGDLS and YYNGEE. The chain couples TRBV9 to TRBJ2-2; 9 bases are a match to TRBD1. The sample here was peripheral blood, taken 28 days after the second AZD1222 dose. This TCR was recovered from an adult who received the AZD1222 COVID-19 vaccine. CDR3 DNA: TGTGCCAGCAGCGCGACAGGGGGTTATGGCACCGGGGAGCTGTTTTTT. Translated, it gives CASSATGGYGTGELFF.